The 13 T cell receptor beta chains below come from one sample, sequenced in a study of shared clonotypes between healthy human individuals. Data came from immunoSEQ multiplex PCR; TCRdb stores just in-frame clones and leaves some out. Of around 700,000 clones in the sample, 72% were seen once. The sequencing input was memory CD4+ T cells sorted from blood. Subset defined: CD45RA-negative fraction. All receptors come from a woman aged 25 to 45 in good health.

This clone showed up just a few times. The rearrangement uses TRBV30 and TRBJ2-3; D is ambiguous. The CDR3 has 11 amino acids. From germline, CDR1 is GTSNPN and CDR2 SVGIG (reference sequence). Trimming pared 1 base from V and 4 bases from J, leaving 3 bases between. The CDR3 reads CAWSASDTQYF. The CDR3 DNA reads TGTGCCTGGAGTGCGTCAGATACGCAGTATTTT. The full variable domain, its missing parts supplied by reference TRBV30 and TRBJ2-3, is SQTIHQWPATLVQPVGSPLSLECTVEGTSNPNLYWYRQAAGRGLQLLFYSVGIGQISSEVPQNLSASRPQDRQFILSSKKLLLSDSGFYLCAWSASDTQYFGPGTRLTVL.

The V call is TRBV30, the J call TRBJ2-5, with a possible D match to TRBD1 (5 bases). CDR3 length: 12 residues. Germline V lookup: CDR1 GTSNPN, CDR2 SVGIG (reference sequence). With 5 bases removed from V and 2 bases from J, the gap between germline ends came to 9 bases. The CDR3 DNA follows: TGTGCCTGGCGACAGTGGCAAGAGACCCAGTACTTC. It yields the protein CAWRQWQETQYF.

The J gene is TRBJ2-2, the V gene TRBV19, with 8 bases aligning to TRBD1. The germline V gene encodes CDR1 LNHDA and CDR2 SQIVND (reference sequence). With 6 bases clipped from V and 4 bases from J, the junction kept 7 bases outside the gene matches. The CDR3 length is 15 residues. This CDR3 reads CASSQSGTGTGELFF. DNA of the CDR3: TGTGCCAGTAGCCAATCCGGGACAGGCACCGGGGAGCTGTTTTTT.

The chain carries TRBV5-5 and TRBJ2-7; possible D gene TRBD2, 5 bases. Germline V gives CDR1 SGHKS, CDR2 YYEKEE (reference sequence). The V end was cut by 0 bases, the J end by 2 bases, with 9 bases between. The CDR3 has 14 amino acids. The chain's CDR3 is CASSLVAGAYEQYF. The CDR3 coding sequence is TGTGCCAGCAGCTTGGTTGCGGGCGCCTACGAGCAGTACTTC.

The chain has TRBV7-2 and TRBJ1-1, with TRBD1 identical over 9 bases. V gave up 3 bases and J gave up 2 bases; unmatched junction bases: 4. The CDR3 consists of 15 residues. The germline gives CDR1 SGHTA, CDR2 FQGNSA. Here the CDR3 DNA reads TGTGCCAGCAGCTTCAATACAGGGGGCAACACTGAAGCTTTCTTT. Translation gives CASSFNTGGNTEAFF. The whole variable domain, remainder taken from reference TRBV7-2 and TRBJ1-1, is GAGVSQSPSNKVTEKGKDVELRCDPISGHTALYWYRQSLGQGLEFLIYFQGNSAPDKSGLPSDRFSAERTGGSVSTLTIQRTQQEDSAVYLCASSFNTGGNTEAFFGQGTRLTVV.

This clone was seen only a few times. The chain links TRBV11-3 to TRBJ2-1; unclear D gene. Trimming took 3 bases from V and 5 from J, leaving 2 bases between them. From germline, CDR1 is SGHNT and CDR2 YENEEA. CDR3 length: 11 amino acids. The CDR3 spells CASSFNNEQFF. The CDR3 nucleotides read TGTGCCAGCAGCTTCAACAATGAGCAGTTCTTC. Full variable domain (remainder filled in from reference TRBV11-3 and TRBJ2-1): EAGVVQSPRYKIIEKKQPVAFWCNPISGHNTLYWYLQNLGQGPELLIRYENEEAVDDSQLPKDRFSAERLKGVDSTLKIQPAELGDSAVYLCASSFNNEQFFGPGTRLTVL.

CDR3 sequence: CATSRAQGLTGLAGRYNEQFF. CDR3 nucleotide sequence: TGTGCCACCAGCAGAGCCCAGGGTCTGACGGGGCTAGCGGGAAGGTACAATGAGCAGTTCTTC. The J gene is TRBJ2-1, the V gene TRBV15; 9 nucleotides match TRBD2. There are 21 residues in the CDR3. The junction had 20 bases not matched to a gene; V was cut back by 1 base and J by 4 bases. Germline loops: CDR1 LNHNV, CDR2 YYDKDF (reference sequence).

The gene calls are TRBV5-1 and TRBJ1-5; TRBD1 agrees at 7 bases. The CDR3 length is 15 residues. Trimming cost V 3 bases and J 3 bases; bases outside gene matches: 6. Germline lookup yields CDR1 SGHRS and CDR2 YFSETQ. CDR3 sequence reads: CASSSPGQANQPQHF. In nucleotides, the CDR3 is TGCGCCAGCAGCTCGCCCGGACAGGCCAATCAGCCCCAGCATTTT.

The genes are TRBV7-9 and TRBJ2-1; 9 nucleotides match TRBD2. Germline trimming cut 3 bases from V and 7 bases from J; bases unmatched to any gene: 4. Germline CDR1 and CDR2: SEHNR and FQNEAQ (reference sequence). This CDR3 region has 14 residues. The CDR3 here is CASSLTSGFNEQFF. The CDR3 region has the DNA TGTGCCAGCAGCTTGACTAGCGGATTTAATGAGCAGTTCTTC.

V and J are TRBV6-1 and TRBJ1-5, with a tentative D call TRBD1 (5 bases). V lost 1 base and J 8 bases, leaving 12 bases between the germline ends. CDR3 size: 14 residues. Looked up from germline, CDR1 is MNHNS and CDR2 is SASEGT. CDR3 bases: TGTGCCAGCAGTGAAGGGGGGGATTGGGAGCCCCAGCATTTT. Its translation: CASSEGGDWEPQHF.

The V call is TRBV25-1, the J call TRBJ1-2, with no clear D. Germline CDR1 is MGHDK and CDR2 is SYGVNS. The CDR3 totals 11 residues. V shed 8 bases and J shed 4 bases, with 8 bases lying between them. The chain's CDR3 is CASAGFYGYTF. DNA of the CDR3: TGTGCCAGCGCGGGCTTCTATGGCTACACCTTC.

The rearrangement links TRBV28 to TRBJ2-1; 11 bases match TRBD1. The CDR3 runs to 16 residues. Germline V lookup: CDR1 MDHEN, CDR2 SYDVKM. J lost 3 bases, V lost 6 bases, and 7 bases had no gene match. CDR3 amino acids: CASRELGQGGYNEQFF. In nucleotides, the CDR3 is TGTGCCAGCAGGGAACTGGGACAGGGGGGCTACAATGAGCAGTTCTTC.

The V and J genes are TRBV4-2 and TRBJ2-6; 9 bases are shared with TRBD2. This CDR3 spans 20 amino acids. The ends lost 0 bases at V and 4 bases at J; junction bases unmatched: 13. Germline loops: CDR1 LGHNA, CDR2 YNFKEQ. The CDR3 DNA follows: TGTGCCAGCAGCCAAGAGGGGCTAGCGGGACGAGCGCGAGGGGCCAACGTCCTGACTTTC. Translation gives CASSQEGLAGRARGANVLTF.